The T cell receptor (beta chain) under discussion was sequenced for a study of blood T cells in healthy people across ages. Study outcomes and limitations: Measured against age, TCR beta diversity per million T cells decreased in a roughly linear manner. Long-lived and aged donors differed, with more naive CD4+ cells and higher diversity in the long-lived.

A sample-barcoded 5' primer and a J-beta primer mix were used in a second PCR of roughly 6 to 11 cycles. Each sample yielded at least 2.5 million CDR3-containing paired-end reads. TCRdb processed the 5' RACE reads anew with MiXCR; each CDR3 protein has one entry. The sample carries around 900,000 distinct CDR3 sequences, 29% recorded once. Remarks on this clonotype: What it recognizes is unknown. This may be a read error, as it is one base from a much larger clone.

This CDR3 spans 14 amino acids. CDR1 is SNHLY, CDR2 FYNNEI, per germline. The TCR was taken from a woman older than 75 in good health. Sequencing was performed on blood. The chain couples TRBV2 to TRBJ2-5, with a possible D match to TRBD2 (5 bases). The J call may not be correct, given that the DNA end is closer to TRBJ2-7. The CDR3 DNA reads as TGTGCCTGCAGTGAAGGGTTTCGGGGTGGCGAGCAGTACTTC. Translation gives CACSEGFRGGEQYF.